The clone carrying this TCR beta chain was seen only a few times. Antigen unknown. The study ran its PCR with 60 Vbeta and 13 Jbeta primers. Sequencing was performed with immunoSEQ multiplex PCR; in TCRdb, only in-frame clones are kept and a portion is missing. The top ten clones hold over 0.95% of a sample with 200,000 to 250,000 clones, roughly 90% of them seen once. The data belong to a study of cytomegalovirus exposure and HLA in healthy donors. Broader study findings: A later analysis linked a missense variant in DCLRE1C to the trimming of TCR beta V and J genes.

From germline, CDR1 is SEHNR and CDR2 FQNEAQ (reference sequence). Trimming stripped 3 bases from V and 5 bases from J, with 25 bases between. The CDR3 totals 18 residues. The sequence was obtained from a woman between 18 and 30 years old in good health and CMV-seronegative. Input material: PBMCs. This chain uses TRBV7-9 with TRBJ1-2; the D gene is possibly TRBD1 (6 bases). DNA for the CDR3: TGTGCCAGCAGCTTTAGGGGGGGTATGCGGAGCCGATTATATGGCTACACCTTC. This translates into CASSFRGGMRSRLYGYTF.